The TCR beta chain under discussion was sequenced for a study of T-cell reconstitution after alpha-beta-depleted transplantation in children. Findings of the study overall: T cells produced anew were the main source of T-cell counts and diversity one year after transplant. Where alpha-beta T cells came from about two months after transplant was reportedly several hundred expanded graft clones. Surviving recipient T cells and thymic progenitors underlay high day-60 TCRbeta diversity in some patients.

Unique molecular identifiers were used to barcode this TCRbeta library. TCRdb ran MiXCR on the PCR reads and lists one entry per CDR3 protein. The table has about 440,000 distinct CDR3 sequences, roughly 44% seen once. This CDR3 is built from 19 residues. V gave up 4 bases and J gave up 4 bases; unmatched junction bases: 19. The V gene's germline CDR1 is MGHRA and CDR2 YSYEKL. On this clonotype: As yet, its antigen is unknown.

The genes are TRBV4-1 and TRBJ2-3, with TRBD1 matching over 8 bases. The sequence came from a girl aged 2 to 9 with aplastic anemia, due to receive a stem cell transplant. Sample: PBMCs, taken before TCRalphabeta/CD19-depleted stem cell transplant. The CDR3 loop is CASSLRDPGGVGSADTQYF. In nucleotides, the CDR3 is TGCGCCAGCAGCCTCCGAGACCCAGGGGGCGTAGGGTCCGCAGATACGCAGTATTTT.